These 15 T cell receptor beta chains were sequenced from one sample in a study of Graves' ophthalmopathy and Graves' hyperthyroidism. For repertoire sequencing, the TCR beta CDR3 regions were amplified from RNA transcripts. A first-round RT-PCR used HTBI primers, followed by a second-round multiplex PCR. TCRdb fed the multiplex PCR reads into MiXCR, producing one record per CDR3 protein. This sample has around 1.1 million distinct CDR3 sequences, with about 36% found just once. The sequencing sample was made of peripheral blood or thyroid tissue (not recorded which). The receptor set was obtained from an adult man with Graves' hyperthyroidism.

This clonotype came up many times. The rearrangement links TRBV7-9 to TRBJ1-3; D uncertain. The germline CDR1 and CDR2 sequences are SEHNR and FQNEAQ (reference sequence). Trimming took off 3 bases at V and 4 bases at J, with 16 bases between the two ends. CDR3 size: 16 residues. CDR3 sequence: CASSFWVSRSGNTIYF. CDR3 DNA: TGTGCCAGCAGCTTTTGGGTTTCTCGTTCGGGAAACACCATATATTTT. Complete variable domain (other parts from reference TRBV7-9 and TRBJ1-3): DTGVSQNPRHKITKRGQNVTFRCDPISEHNRLYWYRQTLGQGPEFLTYFQNEAQLEKSRLLSDRFSAERPKGSFSTLEIQRTEQGDSAMYLCASSFWVSRSGNTIYFGEGSWLTVV.

The chain joins TRBV6-5 to TRBJ2-5; 12 positions agree with TRBD1. The CDR3 spans 17 residues. Looked up from germline, CDR1 is MNHEY and CDR2 is SVGAGI. V gave up 6 bases and J gave up 5 bases; unmatched junction bases: 13. DNA of the CDR3: TGTGCCAGCAGACCCCGGGACAGGGGGCGGTTTTGGGAGACCCAGTACTTC. Its protein product is CASRPRDRGRFWETQYF.

This clonotype appeared a few times. The chain couples TRBV30 to TRBJ1-2; weak D call: TRBD1 (6 bases). Germline V gene sequence: CDR1 GTSNPN, CDR2 SVGIG (reference sequence). Trimming stripped 1 base from V and 3 bases from J, with 18 bases between. There are 16 residues in the CDR3. The CDR3 nucleotides are TGTGCCTGGAGTGACCTACGGACGGGGGGGCACTATGGCTACACCTTC. Residues: CAWSDLRTGGHYGYTF.

This clonotype was detected many times. The V gene is TRBV6-5, the J gene TRBJ1-2; D perhaps matches TRBD1 (5 bases). Trimming stripped 4 bases from V and 4 bases from J, with 10 bases between. Germline V lookup: CDR1 MNHEY, CDR2 SVGAGI. The CDR3 has 13 amino acids. The CDR3 sequence: CASSSGRVYGYTF. For the CDR3, the DNA is TGTGCCAGCAGTTCGGGCAGGGTCTATGGCTACACCTTC.

This clonotype was picked up many times. CDR3 in amino acids: CSVWKTERETYEQYF. The CDR3 DNA reads TGCAGCGTTTGGAAAACTGAGCGGGAAACCTACGAGCAGTACTTC. This rearrangement joins TRBV29-1 to TRBJ2-7; 7 bases match TRBD2. The germline V gene encodes CDR1 SQVTM and CDR2 ANQGSEA. The CDR3 runs 15 residues. After removal of 5 bases from V and 2 bases from J, the junction contained 12 bases not matched to a gene.

As concerns this clonotype: Its ends do not fully match the called genes, so a read error is possible. The rearrangement uses TRBV5-4 and TRBJ2-7; D may be TRBD1 (5 bases). This CDR3 has 16 amino acids. Germline V gene lookup returns CDR1 SGHNT and CDR2 YYREEE (reference sequence). Written as DNA, the CDR3 is TGCGCCAGCAGCCAAGAATCTCAGGGCTCCTCCTACGAGCAGTACTTC. It codes for CASSQESQGSSYEQYF.

The V call is TRBV7-9, the J call TRBJ2-5; D may correspond to TRBD1 or TRBD2 (5 bases each). In germline, CDR1 is SEHNR, CDR2 FQNEAQ (reference sequence). The germline V and J ends were trimmed by 4 bases and 5 bases, with 17 bases remaining between them. The length of the CDR3 is 15 residues. CDR3 nucleotide sequence: TGTGCCAGCAGCTCTAGGAAGGGGACCGGGGAGACCCAGTACTTC. Translated, it gives CASSSRKGTGETQYF.

The rearrangement uses TRBV7-8 and TRBJ1-5, with D hard to call. Germline V gives CDR1 SGHVS, CDR2 FQNEAQ. The germline V and J ends were trimmed by 5 bases and 1 base, with 15 bases remaining between them. The CDR3 runs to 16 residues. The CDR3 protein is CASSPFGRQSNQPQHF. CDR3 bases: TGTGCCAGCAGCCCCTTTGGGCGGCAGAGCAATCAGCCCCAGCATTTT.

The rearrangement joins TRBV4-1 to TRBJ1-5; D gene ambiguous. CDR1 is MGHRA and CDR2 is YSYEKL in the germline V gene. Trimming removed 4 bases at V and 7 bases at J, with 17 bases between. The length of the CDR3 is 15 residues. The CDR3 loop reads CASSLRSETLQPQHF. The CDR3, as DNA: TGCGCCAGCAGCCTACGGTCGGAAACTCTCCAGCCCCAGCATTTT.

The chain uses TRBV20-1 and TRBJ1-5; 7 nucleotides line up with TRBD1. Germline V gene lookup returns CDR1 DFQATT and CDR2 SNEGSKA (reference sequence). V lost 3 bases and J lost 3; bases outside the gene matches: 11. This CDR3 comprises 16 residues. The DNA of the CDR3 is TGCAGTGCTAGGGCCACCGGGACAGCCCTCAATCAGCCCCAGCATTTT. As protein: CSARATGTALNQPQHF.

The chain is built from TRBV24-1 and TRBJ2-5; 8 bases agree with TRBD1. Trimming at V came to 3 bases and at J to 9 bases, leaving 14 bases not matched to a gene. Per germline, CDR1 KGHDR and CDR2 SFDVKD. CDR3 size: 16 residues. In nucleotides, the CDR3 is TGTGCCACCAGTGATGGACAGGGAGAGGTTGATCAGCCCCAGTACTTC. It translates to CATSDGQGEVDQPQYF.

The sample holds many counts of this clonotype. The CDR3, as DNA: TGCAGCGTTGAAAGACAGGTCGGAACCTTC. This sequence encodes CSVERQVGTF. The chain is built from TRBV29-1 and TRBJ1-2; D might be TRBD1 (6 bases). CDR3 length equals 10 residues. Germline CDR1 reads SQVTM; CDR2 reads ANQGSEA. Trimming removed 2 bases at V and 14 bases at J, with 12 bases between.

This clonotype was recorded at least ten times. The V call is TRBV20-1, the J call TRBJ1-2; D gene uncertain. Germline-derived CDR1 and CDR2 are DFQATT and SNEGSKA (reference sequence). Trimming pared 1 base from V and 3 bases from J, leaving 6 bases between. There are 12 residues in the CDR3. CDR3 loop: CSARGRDYGYTF. CDR3 in DNA: TGCAGTGCTAGAGGTCGGGACTATGGCTACACCTTC.

The chain couples TRBV15 to TRBJ1-2, with 8 bases fitting TRBD1. The CDR3 loop spans 14 amino acids. Germline-derived CDR1 and CDR2 are LNHNV and YYDKDF (reference sequence). Losses at the gene ends were 8 bases for V and 8 bases for J; bases not matched to a gene: 13. The CDR3 sequence: CATFYSDRVTGYTF. In DNA, the CDR3 is TGTGCCACCTTCTACTCGGACAGGGTAACCGGCTACACCTTC.

This chain joins TRBV18 and TRBJ2-7; TRBD1 matches at 7 bases. V gave up 5 bases and J gave up 3 bases; unmatched junction bases: 4. CDR3 length: 13 residues. Germline lookup yields CDR1 KGHSH and CDR2 LQKENI. In DNA form, the CDR3 reads TGTGCCAGCTCAGGGACAGACAACTACGAGCAGTACTTC. It specifies CASSGTDNYEQYF.